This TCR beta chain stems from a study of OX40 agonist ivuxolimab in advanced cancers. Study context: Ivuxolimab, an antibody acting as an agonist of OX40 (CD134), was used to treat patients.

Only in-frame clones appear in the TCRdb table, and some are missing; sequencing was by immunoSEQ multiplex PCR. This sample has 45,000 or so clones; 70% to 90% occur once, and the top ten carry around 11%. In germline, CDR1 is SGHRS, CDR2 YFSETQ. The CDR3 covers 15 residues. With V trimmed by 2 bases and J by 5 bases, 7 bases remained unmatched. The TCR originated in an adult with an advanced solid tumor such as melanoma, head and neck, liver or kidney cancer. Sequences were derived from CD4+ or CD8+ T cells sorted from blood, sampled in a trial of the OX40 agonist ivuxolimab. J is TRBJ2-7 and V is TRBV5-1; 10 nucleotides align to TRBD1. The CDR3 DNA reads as TGCGCCAGCAGCTTCCGGGACAGGGGTTTCCACGAGCAGTACTTC. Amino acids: CASSFRDRGFHEQYF.